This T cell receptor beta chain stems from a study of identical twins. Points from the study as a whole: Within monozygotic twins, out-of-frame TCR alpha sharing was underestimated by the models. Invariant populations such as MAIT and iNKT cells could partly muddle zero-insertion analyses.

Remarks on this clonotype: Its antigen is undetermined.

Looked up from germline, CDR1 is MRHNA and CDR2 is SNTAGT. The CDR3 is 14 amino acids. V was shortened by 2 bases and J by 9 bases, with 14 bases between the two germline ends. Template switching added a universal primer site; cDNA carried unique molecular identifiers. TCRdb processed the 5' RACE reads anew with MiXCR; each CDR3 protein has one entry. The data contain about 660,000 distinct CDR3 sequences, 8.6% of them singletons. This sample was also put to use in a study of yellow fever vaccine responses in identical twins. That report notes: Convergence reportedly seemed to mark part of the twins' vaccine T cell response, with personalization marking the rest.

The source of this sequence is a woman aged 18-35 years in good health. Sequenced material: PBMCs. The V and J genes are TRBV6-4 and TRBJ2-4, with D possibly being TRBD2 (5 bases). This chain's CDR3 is CASSDQAGGGIQYF. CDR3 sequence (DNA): TGTGCCAGCAGTGACCAGGCAGGTGGAGGCATTCAGTACTTC.